The present entry profiles one T cell receptor beta chain with its context. Its antigen is as yet unknown. The PCR had 60 Vbeta and 13 Jbeta primers. Sequenced by immunoSEQ multiplex PCR; TCRdb stores in-frame clones only, minus some. The sample has 110,000 to 150,000 clones; under 90% are singletons. The record originates from a study of cytomegalovirus exposure and HLA in healthy donors. V lost 2 bases to trimming and J lost 1 base, with 5 bases between them. The CDR3 runs to 13 residues. Germline V gene lookup returns CDR1 SGHRS and CDR2 YFSETQ. Broader study findings: The authors later found HLA-associated TCR beta chains more clonally expanded than equally common others.

The sample consisted of PBMCs. The receptor comes from a boy younger than 10 in good health and CMV-seronegative. The rearrangement joins TRBV5-1 to TRBJ2-3; D remains unclear. The CDR3 coding sequence is TGCGCCAGCAGCTTCCCCGGCACAGATACGCAGTATTTT. It translates to CASSFPGTDTQYF.